These 29 T cell receptor beta chains originate from one sample sequenced in a study of regulatory T cells in long-lasting Graves disease. Both iRepertoire HTBI primers and Arm-PCR of CDR3 regions were used to build the TCR beta libraries. MiXCR was run by TCRdb on the multiplex PCR reads, yielding one entry per CDR3 protein. In the table there are hundreds of thousands of distinct CDR3 sequences, around 16% of which are singletons. Time point denoted: newly diagnosed GD, antithyroid drugs for less than 3 months. From PBMCs, RNA was extracted and then used to make the TCR library. This sample was shared with a second study, whose subject was T cells in Graves' hyperthyroidism and ophthalmopathy.

Source: peripheral blood mononuclear cells (PBMCs), taken at new diagnosis, from a patient treated with antithyroid drugs. Receptors originate from a woman aged 35-60 years with Graves disease.

This clonotype has at least ten counts. V gene TRBV5-1 combines with J gene TRBJ2-1, with 7 bases that match TRBD1. The germline V gene encodes CDR1 SGHRS and CDR2 YFSETQ. The junction had 3 bases not matched to a gene; V was cut back by 0 bases and J by 0 bases. This CDR3 comprises 16 residues. The CDR3 DNA follows: TGCGCCAGCAGCTTGGAGGGGGCGAGCTCCTACAATGAGCAGTTCTTC. It is translated as CASSLEGASSYNEQFF.

This clonotype was recorded many times. This chain links TRBV15 with TRBJ1-6; D unclear. The V gene's germline CDR1 is LNHNV and CDR2 YYDKDF (reference sequence). Between the trimmed V and J ends, which lost 3 bases and 7 bases, there was a span of 10 bases. CDR3 length: 14 residues. DNA of the CDR3: TGTGCCACCAGCAGGGGAAGATCGAATTCACCCCTCCACTTT. Its translation is CATSRGRSNSPLHF.

About this clonotype itself: This clone may be a read error of a much larger clone one base away. This chain joins TRBV18 and TRBJ2-1; 7 positions agree with TRBD2. Germline V lookup: CDR1 KGHSH, CDR2 LQKENI. The J segment lost 7 bases and the V segment lost 4 bases, leaving 4 bases of the junction unmatched. CDR3 length equals 13 residues. The CDR3 sequence is CASSHMGGNEQFF. The CDR3 coding sequence is TGTGCCAGCTCACACATGGGAGGGAATGAGCAGTTCTTC. Complete variable domain (other parts from reference TRBV18 and TRBJ2-1): NAGVMQNPRHLVRRRGQEARLRCSPMKGHSHVYWYRQLPEEGLKFMVYLQKENIIDESGMPKERFSAEFPKEGPSILRIQQVVRGDSAAYFCASSHMGGNEQFFGPGTRLTVL.

The V gene is TRBV6-1, the J gene TRBJ1-1, with D perhaps matching TRBD1 (5 bases). Trimming left V 4 bases short and J 5 bases short, with 17 bases between. Germline V CDR1 and CDR2: MNHNS, SASEGT. The CDR3 contains 15 residues. The CDR3 DNA reads as TGTGCCAGCAGTGTGCGAGGGGCCCTTGGGACTGAAGCTTTCTTT. Translated: CASSVRGALGTEAFF.

This clonotype has a handful of counts. The chain uses TRBV6-2 or TRBV6-3 and TRBJ2-3; the D is unclear. V was clipped by 6 bases and J by 1 base, with 11 bases between them. CDR3 length: 14 amino acids. Per germline, CDR1 MNHEY and CDR2 SVGEGT. The CDR3 protein is CASRVPPRTDTQYF. The DNA for the CDR3 is TGTGCCAGCAGAGTCCCACCCCGCACAGATACGCAGTATTTT.

This clonotype has only one observation. Here the CDR3 reads CASSSVGTYEQYF. CDR3 DNA sequence: TGTGCCAGCAGCTCCGTCGGCACCTACGAGCAGTACTTC. The V gene is TRBV7-9, the J gene TRBJ2-7; D remains ambiguous. The CDR3 has 13 residues. Germline V CDR1 and CDR2: SEHNR, FQNEAQ (reference sequence). Trimming left V 4 bases short and J 2 bases short, with 9 bases between.

Concerning this clonotype: This could be a read error, since a much larger clone is one nucleotide away. The chain recombines TRBV12-3 or TRBV12-4 with TRBJ2-2; 9 bases line up with TRBD2. With V trimmed by 10 bases and J by 5 bases, 11 bases remained unmatched. The CDR3 has 15 amino acids. For the CDR3, the DNA is TGTGCCAACAGCCGTAGCGGGGGCCGGACCGGGGAGCTGTTTTTT. Encoded protein: CANSRSGGRTGELFF.

The rearrangement joins TRBV15 to TRBJ2-7, with 7 bases matching TRBD1. Germline V gene sequence: CDR1 LNHNV, CDR2 YYDKDF (reference sequence). The CDR3 spans 16 residues. The V segment lost 0 bases and the J segment 3 bases; nucleotides outside the gene matches: 8. CDR3 residues: CATSRDLRSGGYEQYF. CDR3 coding DNA: TGTGCCACCAGCAGAGATTTAAGGTCAGGGGGCTACGAGCAGTACTTC.

This clonotype turned up a few times. The chain uses TRBV29-1 and TRBJ2-7; D is possibly TRBD2 (5 bases). The germline V gene encodes CDR1 SQVTM and CDR2 ANQGSEA. The CDR3 totals 12 residues. Trimming took 5 bases from V and 3 from J, leaving 11 bases between them. The chain's CDR3 is CSVRYEGYEQYF. The CDR3 nucleotides read TGCAGCGTTCGCTACGAGGGCTACGAGCAGTACTTC.

V and J are TRBV5-4 and TRBJ2-5, with 8 bases fitting TRBD2. The V gene end was trimmed by 2 bases and the J gene end by 1 base; junction bases not matched to a gene: 4. CDR3 length: 15 residues. Germline loops: CDR1 SGHNT, CDR2 YYREEE (reference sequence). This CDR3 reads CASSFAGGGQETQYF. CDR3 nucleotide sequence: TGTGCCAGCAGCTTCGCGGGGGGAGGCCAAGAGACCCAGTACTTC. The full variable domain, completed using reference TRBV5-4 and TRBJ2-5, is ETGVTQSPTHLIKTRGQQVTLRCSSQSGHNTVSWYQQALGQGPQFIFQYYREEENGRGNFPPRFSGLQFPNYSSELNVNALELDDSALYLCASSFAGGGQETQYFGPGTRLLVL.

The chain has TRBV7-2 and TRBJ2-1, with 8 bases aligning to TRBD2. Trimming took 1 base from V and 7 from J; bases not matched to a gene: 12. The CDR3 consists of 17 residues. CDR1 SGHTA and CDR2 FQGNSA come from the germline V gene. The CDR3 spells CASSLEGGRGGRNEQFF. The DNA for the CDR3 is TGTGCCAGCAGCTTAGAGGGGGGACGGGGGGGCCGGAATGAGCAGTTCTTC.

This clonotype was counted at least ten times. The gene calls are TRBV2 and TRBJ1-5; D is unclear. The ends were cut back, 7 bases at V and 5 bases at J, with 12 bases in the middle. The germline CDR1 and CDR2 sequences are SNHLY and FYNNEI. The CDR3 sequence is 13 residues long. CDR3 coding DNA: TGTGCCAGCATAGAGGGCCCCGATCAGCCCCAGCATTTT. It translates to CASIEGPDQPQHF.

This clonotype was seen at least ten times. This sequence joins TRBV11-2 and TRBJ2-7; the D is unclear. CDR1 is SGHAT and CDR2 is FQNNGV in the germline V gene. Trimming pared 1 base from V and 0 bases from J, leaving 7 bases between. The CDR3 contains 14 residues. The CDR3 DNA follows: TGTGCCAGCAGCTTAGGGACGGACTCCTACGAGCAGTACTTC. Protein product: CASSLGTDSYEQYF.

This clonotype was recorded many times. The chain uses TRBV6-4 and TRBJ2-1, with D tentatively TRBD1 or TRBD2 (5 bases each). CDR1 and CDR2 (germline): MRHNA, SNTAGT. V lost 0 bases and J lost 6, with 9 bases in between. The CDR3 runs to 14 residues. The CDR3 DNA reads TGTGCCAGCAGTGACTCGAATGGGGGCAATGAGCAGTTCTTC. It yields the protein CASSDSNGGNEQFF.

This clonotype was observed many times. This chain connects TRBV28 to TRBJ2-7; D is ambiguous. CDR3 length equals 12 residues. The germline V gene has CDR1 MDHEN and CDR2 SYDVKM. V shed 6 bases and J shed 2 bases, with 8 bases lying between them. In DNA form, the CDR3 reads TGTGCCAGCAGCAAACACCCCTACGAGCAGTACTTC. Protein: CASSKHPYEQYF.

This clonotype has only a few counts. V is TRBV4-1 and J is TRBJ1-2, with a tentative D call TRBD1 (5 bases). Germline CDR1 and CDR2: MGHRA and YSYEKL. The CDR3 runs to 15 residues. The V gene lost 0 bases and the J gene lost 4 bases, with 12 bases spanning the gap. CDR3 loop: CASSQDHGAGYGYTF. CDR3 coding DNA: TGCGCCAGCAGCCAAGATCATGGGGCGGGCTATGGCTACACCTTC.

This clonotype was recorded at least ten times. The V call is TRBV2, the J call TRBJ1-1; 7 nucleotides agree with TRBD1. The CDR3 runs 14 residues. With V trimmed by 4 bases and J by 3 bases, 5 bases remained unmatched. Germline lookup yields CDR1 SNHLY and CDR2 FYNNEI. The CDR3 nucleotides are TGTGCCAGCAGTGCCCAGGGGGGGGACACTGAAGCTTTCTTT. It translates to CASSAQGGDTEAFF.

This clonotype was counted a few times. The chain carries TRBV4-1 and TRBJ2-4; TRBD2 matches at 7 bases. V dropped 1 base and J dropped 5; count of bases not matched to a gene: 5. The length of the CDR3 is 15 residues. Per the germline V gene, CDR1 is MGHRA and CDR2 is YSYEKL. DNA of the CDR3: TGCGCCAGCAGCCAAGTGGGGGGGAGTGAAAACATTCAGTACTTC. This codes for CASSQVGGSENIQYF.

In this sample, this clonotype turned up many times. The chain has TRBV28 and TRBJ2-4; D gene ambiguous. The CDR3 covers 16 residues. V lost 4 bases, J lost 0 bases, and 13 bases lay in between. The germline CDR1 and CDR2 sequences are MDHEN and SYDVKM. CDR3 protein: CASSSSILIAKNIQYF. The DNA of the CDR3 is TGTGCCAGCAGTTCATCAATACTGATAGCCAAAAACATTCAGTACTTC.

The chain couples TRBV3-1 to TRBJ2-5, with D perhaps TRBD2 (6 bases). The CDR3 sequence is 15 residues long. Trimming removed 0 bases from V and 5 bases from J, with 13 bases in between. Germline V gene lookup returns CDR1 LGHDT and CDR2 YNNKEL (reference sequence). The CDR3 DNA reads as TGTGCCAGCAGCCAAGACCTGGGACTGACGGAGACCCAGTACTTC. It specifies CASSQDLGLTETQYF.

This clonotype was found a few times. V gene TRBV19 combines with J gene TRBJ1-4, with 9 bases fitting TRBD1. CDR1 and CDR2 (germline): LNHDA, SQIVND (reference sequence). This CDR3 region has 15 residues. V was pared by 8 bases and J by 8 bases, with 12 bases of the junction left unmatched. CDR3 nucleotide sequence: TGTGCCAGTGCAACACAGGGGGCCTTGGGAGAAAAACTGTTTTTT. It codes for CASATQGALGEKLFF.

V gene TRBV20-1 combines with J gene TRBJ2-3; 12 bases are shared with TRBD2. Germline V gene sequence: CDR1 DFQATT, CDR2 SNEGSKA (reference sequence). The CDR3 runs to 18 residues. V was pared by 0 bases and J by 6 bases, with 13 bases of the junction left unmatched. CDR3 in amino acids: CSARDTLAGGVHVDTQYF. The CDR3 DNA reads as TGCAGTGCTAGAGATACCCTAGCGGGGGGGGTTCATGTGGATACGCAGTATTTT.

This clonotype was counted a single time. This sequence joins TRBV12-3 or TRBV12-4 and TRBJ1-2, with D uncertain. V was shortened by 2 bases and J by 7 bases, with 14 bases between the two germline ends. The CDR3 runs to 14 residues. CDR3 region: CASSLNVEGSGYTF. CDR3 coding DNA: TGTGCCAGCAGTTTAAATGTGGAAGGGTCTGGCTACACCTTC.

This chain links TRBV4-1 with TRBJ1-5; possible D gene TRBD1, 5 bases. From germline, CDR1 is MGHRA and CDR2 YSYEKL. The CDR3 has 15 amino acids. The V end lost 2 bases, the J end lost 1 base, and 9 bases lay between the germline ends. The CDR3 nucleotides are TGCGCCAGCAGCCAACATGGACAAAGCAATCAGCCCCAGCATTTT. It specifies CASSQHGQSNQPQHF.

This clonotype showed up many times. This chain connects TRBV25-1 to TRBJ2-7; 10 bases are shared with TRBD1. Germline values: CDR1 MGHDK, CDR2 SYGVNS. The CDR3 has 15 amino acids. J was trimmed by 5 bases and V by 4 bases; bases with no gene match: 8. The CDR3 protein is CASSGGTGEIDEQYF. The CDR3, as DNA: TGTGCCAGCAGTGGTGGGACAGGGGAGATTGACGAGCAGTACTTC.

This chain links TRBV9 with TRBJ2-5; 9 nucleotides align to TRBD2. This CDR3 has 16 residues. The V gene end was trimmed by 4 bases and the J gene end by 1 base; junction bases not matched to a gene: 8. CDR1 is SGDLS, CDR2 YYNGEE, per germline. CDR3 region: CASSPLGGGVQETQYF. The CDR3 nucleotides are TGTGCCAGCAGCCCCCTGGGCGGGGGGGTCCAAGAGACCCAGTACTTC. The complete variable domain, with remaining parts taken from reference TRBV9 and TRBJ2-5, reads DSGVTQTPKHLITATGQRVTLRCSPRSGDLSVYWYQQSLDQGLQFLIQYYNGEERAKGNILERFSAQQFPDLHSELNLSSLELGDSALYFCASSPLGGGVQETQYFGPGTRLLVL.

This clonotype appeared many times. V gene TRBV7-9 combines with J gene TRBJ2-1; a weak D match, TRBD2 (5 bases). V lost 8 bases and J 2 bases, leaving 13 bases between the germline ends. From germline, CDR1 is SEHNR and CDR2 FQNEAQ (reference sequence). CDR3 length equals 14 residues. The CDR3 DNA reads as TGTGCCAGCGTACTAGTTCGTACCTACAATGAGCAGTTCTTC. Protein: CASVLVRTYNEQFF.

The chain recombines TRBV7-3 with TRBJ2-5, with 8 nucleotides matching TRBD2. This CDR3 has 16 residues. CDR1 SGHTA and CDR2 FQGTGA come from the germline V gene. V gave up 5 bases and J gave up 1 base; unmatched junction bases: 9. In nucleotides, the CDR3 is TGTGCCAGCAGCCCGGGGGAGCGGGGGTTCCAAGAGACCCAGTACTTC. This sequence encodes CASSPGERGFQETQYF.

This clonotype came up a few times. The CDR3 nucleotides are TGTGCCAGCAGCTTAGGGGTCGGGGTTGAAAAACTGTTTTTT. Amino acid sequence: CASSLGVGVEKLFF. The chain employs TRBV11-2 and TRBJ1-4; unclear D gene. The V end was cut by 1 base, the J end by 7 bases, with 10 bases between. The germline gives CDR1 SGHAT, CDR2 FQNNGV. This CDR3 region has 14 residues. Drawing the rest from reference TRBV11-2 and TRBJ1-4, the complete variable domain is EAGVAQSPRYKIIEKRQSVAFWCNPISGHATLYWYQQILGQGPKLLIQFQNNGVVDDSQLPKDRFSAERLKGVDSTLKIQPAKLEDSAVYLCASSLGVGVEKLFFGSGTQLSVL.